This is a list of T cell receptor beta chains from one sample in a study of response to subunit inactivated influenza vaccine. TCRdb fed the RT-PCR reads into MiXCR, producing one record per CDR3 protein. This table holds some 640,000 distinct CDR3 sequences, approximately 14% found once. The material was PBMCs from blood, obtained about 14 days before vaccination. The receptors derive from a man aged 45-60 years who received an inactivated influenza vaccine. CDR3s include the opening cysteine and the closing phenylalanine or tryptophan. The D gene is left open where the match is weak. Clone size is not always given. Where it is, it says once, few, many or a class for expanded clones.

V gene	J gene	clone size	D gene	CDR3 protein
TRBV5-5	TRBJ2-3	few	NA	CASTEILASDTQYF
TRBV3-1	TRBJ2-1	once	TRBD2	CASSQEGREYYNEQFF
TRBV5-1	TRBJ2-1	many	TRBD2	CASSFWRGGSYNEQFF
TRBV12-3/TRBV12-4	TRBJ2-7	NA	TRBD2	CASSRSGGSLEQYF
TRBV4-3	TRBJ2-4	few	NA	CASSQDVGGNIQYF
TRBV6-1	TRBJ1-3	many	NA	CASSEDAYWGSRRPGNTIYF
TRBV24-1	TRBJ1-1	few	NA	CATSEAGLENTEAFF
TRBV20-1	TRBJ1-5	few	TRBD1	CSARATGGINQPQHF
TRBV20-1	TRBJ1-1	many	NA	CSAPGGSRDTEAFF
TRBV5-1	TRBJ2-1	NA	TRBD2	CASSTASGHSYNEQFF
TRBV9	TRBJ1-2	NA	NA	CASSVIEGVRGYTF
TRBV4-3	TRBJ1-3	NA	NA	CASSQQNSASGNTIYF
TRBV20-1	TRBJ2-3	NA	NA	CSATRPDTQYF
TRBV4-3	TRBJ2-1	NA	NA	CASSRAREYEQFF
TRBV10-3	TRBJ2-1	NA	NA	CAIRNSWAYNEQFF
TRBV29-1	TRBJ1-1	many	NA	CSVERNTEAFF
TRBV4-2	TRBJ2-2	few	NA	CASSQARDTGELFF
TRBV11-2	TRBJ2-7	NA	NA	CASSPDRSFYEQYF
TRBV20-1	TRBJ2-1	NA	NA	CSARTPTRAYNEQFF
TRBV27	TRBJ2-7	NA	TRBD1	CASSPVTGGYEQYF
TRBV7-2	TRBJ1-3	NA	TRBD1	CASSLGPDRVGNTIYF
TRBV5-1	TRBJ2-2	many	NA	CASSLDGFANTGELFF
TRBV25-1	TRBJ2-1	many	NA	CASRVGGTYNEQFF
TRBV20-1	TRBJ2-7	NA	TRBD1	CSASAGTGIQDEQYF
TRBV9	TRBJ2-2	NA	TRBD1	CASSGGDRDAGELFF
TRBV2	TRBJ1-5	NA	NA	CASSVNLGEPQHF
TRBV10-2	TRBJ2-7	few	NA	CASSENRARRQYF
TRBV2	TRBJ1-4	few	NA	CASSEARRRPNEKLFF
TRBV5-1	TRBJ2-5	NA	NA	CASSLIPRTQETQYF
TRBV5-6	TRBJ2-7	few	NA	CASSLVAGHEQYF
TRBV12-3/TRBV12-4	TRBJ2-2	once	NA	CASRRDSHTGELFF
TRBV28	TRBJ2-2	NA	NA	CASSLNWANTGELFF
TRBV11-2	TRBJ2-7	NA	NA	CASSFSQELAGEQYF
TRBV27	TRBJ2-5	many	NA	CASSFIRLGASTGTQYF
TRBV11-2	TRBJ2-1	few	NA	CASSFPHNEQFF
TRBV12-3/TRBV12-4	TRBJ2-7	many	TRBD1	CASSNTRDRGYHEQYF
TRBV9	TRBJ2-7	few	NA	CASSVGQAPSYEQYF
TRBV5-5	TRBJ2-1	NA	TRBD2	CASSLDLAGNNEQFF
TRBV3-1	TRBJ2-1	few	TRBD2	CASSPREGGGNEQFF
TRBV5-1	TRBJ2-4	few	TRBD2	CASSLLAGTKNIQYF
TRBV20-1	TRBJ2-3	few	NA	CSASMRTDTQYF
TRBV4-3	TRBJ2-7	NA	TRBD1	CASSQGTGGLYEQYF
TRBV7-9	TRBJ2-1	NA	NA	CASRPQGNEQFF
TRBV3-1	TRBJ2-3	many	NA	CASTPGGGTDTQYF
TRBV11-2	TRBJ2-3	NA	NA	CASSSDRGKYSTFTDTQYF
TRBV12-3/TRBV12-4	TRBJ1-1	many	NA	CATGGPNTEAFF
TRBV6-6	TRBJ2-7	NA	NA	CASSEDPLEQYF
TRBV20-1	TRBJ1-1	NA	NA	CSANKGGNTEAFF
TRBV4-2	TRBJ2-1	few	TRBD2	CASSQDSSGGGNEQFF
TRBV12-3/TRBV12-4	TRBJ2-7	NA	TRBD1	CASSQQGTPSYEQYF
TRBV9	TRBJ2-1	many	NA	CASSIDSGTRHYNEQFF
TRBV20-1	TRBJ2-7	few	TRBD2	CSARQALAGPRSSYEQYF
TRBV5-1	TRBJ2-7	few	NA	CASSLVGPLDEQYF
TRBV20-1	TRBJ2-1	NA	TRBD2	CSAFRDYSYNEQFF
TRBV10-3	TRBJ2-3	few	TRBD1	CAIRDGQGPTDTQYF
TRBV11-1	TRBJ2-7	NA	NA	CASSLAQQYEQYF
TRBV9	TRBJ2-2	NA	NA	CASNPEPRNTGELFF
TRBV7-9	TRBJ2-7	NA	NA	CASSLVRTGSYEQYF
TRBV5-1	TRBJ2-5	few	NA	CASKREETQYF